This TCR beta chain was sequenced for a study of cytomegalovirus exposure and HLA in healthy donors. As regards this clone: The antigen is unknown.

Notes on the study in general: Specific recognition of CMV antigens was confirmed in vitro for a few chains (all CMV-associated). Prediction of most subjects' HLA-A and HLA-B alleles by TCR beta sequences was reportedly accurate.

PCR used 60 Vbeta primers and 13 Jbeta primers. Profiled with immunoSEQ multiplex PCR; TCRdb holds only in-frame clones, not every one. The top ten clones hold around 0.21% of a sample with more than 150,000 clones, about 90% of them seen once. J was trimmed by 12 bases and V by 11 bases; bases with no gene match: 17. CDR1 is MNHEY, CDR2 SVGAGI, per germline. The CDR3 totals 15 residues. This chain connects TRBV6-5 to TRBJ2-5; TRBD2 matches at 14 bases. Material: PBMCs. The clonotype comes from a girl under three years old in good health and CMV-seronegative. In DNA, the CDR3 is TGTGCCGCAGGAACTTGGGCCCAGACTAGCGGGGGGGAGTACTTC. It encodes CAAGTWAQTSGGEYF.